This T cell receptor beta chain was found in a study of blood T cell repertoires in COVID-19. This CDR3 is 12 amino acids long. Germline-derived CDR1 and CDR2 are MNHEY and SVGEGT. Trimming shortened V by 2 bases and J by 7 bases, and 8 bases separated the two germline ends. Assignment of participants to cohorts was predicated upon participant-reported clinical history. Per the study methods: Estimation of nucleated cell counts relied on the amplification of reference gene primers. Some clones are missing from TCRdb's copy, which holds only in-frame ones; the method was immunoSEQ multiplex PCR. D and trimming were read from the DNA, whereas the V and J calls and clone size are those reported in that table. In the table there are about 150,000 clones, about 82% of which are singletons.

Source material: PBMCs or T cells enriched from blood (not recorded which). The gene calls are TRBV6-2 or TRBV6-3 and TRBJ1-1; D gene uncertain. The receptor was derived from a middle-aged woman who had recovered from COVID-19. The CDR3 bases are TGTGCCAGCAGTTACGAGGGTATTGAAGCTTTCTTT. Encoded protein: CASSYEGIEAFF.